This is a list of T cell receptor beta chains from one sample in a study of blood T cells in healthy people across ages. MiXCR, applied by TCRdb to the 5' RACE reads, yields one record per CDR3 protein. In the table there are hundreds of thousands of distinct CDR3 sequences, approximately 49% of which are singletons. The sequencing sample was made of blood. All receptors come from a woman in her sixties or seventies in good health. The CDR3 runs from the conserved cysteine through the conserved F or W. D genes are given only for firm matches. Size is omitted from some rows. Given values are once, few, many or a class for expanded clones.

clone_size d_call j_call v_call cdr3_nt cdr3_aa
- - TRBJ2-7 TRBV10-3 TGTGCCATCAGTGTAGGTTTATGCTCCTACGAGCAGTACTTC CAISVGLCSYEQYF
- - TRBJ2-3 TRBV12-3/TRBV12-4 TGTGCCAGCAGCAGGACAGGGTCGGGGGGAGATACGCAGTATTTT CASSRTGSGGDTQYF
- - TRBJ2-7 TRBV3-1 TGTGCCAGCAGCCAAGAGGCCTCCCACGAGCAGTACTTC CASSQEASHEQYF
- TRBD1 TRBJ2-1 TRBV5-1 TGCGCCAGCAGCTTGGGGACAGGGGGGCATGAGCAGTTCTTC CASSLGTGGHEQFF
- TRBD2 TRBJ2-3 TRBV11-3 TGTGCCAGCAGCCCCGAGGGGAGGGGAGATACGCAGTATTTT CASSPEGRGDTQYF
- - TRBJ2-3 TRBV5-6 TGTGCCAGCAGCTTGTCGGGGGTTACGCAGTATTTT CASSLSGVTQYF
- - TRBJ1-1 TRBV12-3/TRBV12-4 TGTGCCAGCAGTTTTCCCTTGACTGAAGCTTTCTTT CASSFPLTEAFF
few - TRBJ2-7 TRBV5-5 TGTGCCAGCAGCCCTAGACAGAACTACGAGCAGTACTTC CASSPRQNYEQYF
- - TRBJ2-3 TRBV24-1 TGTGCCACCAGTGACACTCAGCCAACAGATACGCAGTATTTT CATSDTQPTDTQYF
few TRBD2 TRBJ2-7 TRBV6-2/TRBV6-3 TGTGCCAGCAGATCGGGGCTAGCGGTCACCTACGAGCAGTACTTC CASRSGLAVTYEQYF
- TRBD1 TRBJ2-5 TRBV25-1 TGTGCCAGCAGTGCCCGGACAGGAACCTCGGGAACCCAGTACTTC CASSARTGTSGTQYF
- TRBD2 TRBJ2-3 TRBV7-2 TGTGCCAGCAAAGCGGGGGCCACAGATACGCAGTATTTT CASKAGATDTQYF
- - TRBJ2-7 TRBV4-3 TGCGCCAGCAGCCAAGGCGGGTGGGGGGCGTCCTACGAGCAGTACTTC CASSQGGWGASYEQYF
- - TRBJ2-7 TRBV27 TGTGTCAGCAGTTTAAGCACGGTGCTCGAGCAGTACTTC CVSSLSTVLEQYF
- - TRBJ2-3 TRBV6-2/TRBV6-3 TGTGCCAGCAGTTACCGACCCCCTTCCACAGATACGCAGTATTTT CASSYRPPSTDTQYF
- - TRBJ2-5 TRBV6-5 TGTGCCAGCAGGGGACGGATGCCACAAGAAACCCAGTACTTC CASRGRMPQETQYF
- - TRBJ2-7 TRBV6-2/TRBV6-3 TGTGCCAGCGGTTACCTTCGAGCTCGTCAGGGAAAGGACGAGCAGTACTTC CASGYLRARQGKDEQYF
- TRBD2 TRBJ2-1 TRBV10-3 TGTGCCATCAGTGAACCTAGCGGGAGCTCCTACAATGAGCAGTTCTTC CAISEPSGSSYNEQFF
few TRBD2 TRBJ2-7 TRBV28 TGTGCCAGCAGTTCAGCCCCTGGGGGTAGCGGGATACCCTATGAGCAGTACTTC CASSSAPGGSGIPYEQYF
- - TRBJ1-5 TRBV29-1 TGCAGCGTTGGAGGTGGGGGTCAGCCCCAGCATTTT CSVGGGGQPQHF
once TRBD1 TRBJ2-5 TRBV11-1 TGTGCCAGCAGCTTCGACAGGGGCTTCGAAGAGACCCAGTACTTC CASSFDRGFEETQYF
- - TRBJ2-7 TRBV2 TGTGCCAGCAGTGCCTCAGACTTACCCTACGAGCAGTACTTC CASSASDLPYEQYF
few TRBD2 TRBJ2-1 TRBV29-1 TGCAGCGTTGAAGGACTAGCGGGAGCGGTCCGAGAGCAGTTCTTC CSVEGLAGAVREQFF
- TRBD1 TRBJ2-5 TRBV7-8 TGTGCCAGCAGCTCTGCACAGGGGTCGGGGACCCAGTACTTC CASSSAQGSGTQYF
few - TRBJ2-3 TRBV3-1 TGTGCCAGCAGCCAAGTTACCAGGGGAAGCACAGATACGCAGTATTTT CASSQVTRGSTDTQYF
few - TRBJ1-2 TRBV9 TGTGCCAGCAGTCATATCTATGGCTACACCTTC CASSHIYGYTF
- - TRBJ2-3 TRBV21-1 TGTGCCAGCAGCAAAGACCCCCTTCCGGGAGGAGTGGTAGATACGCAGTATTTT CASSKDPLPGGVVDTQYF
- TRBD1 TRBJ1-3 TRBV5-1 TGCGCCAGCAGCCGGACAGGGACTGGAAACACCATATATTTT CASSRTGTGNTIYF
few - TRBJ2-3 TRBV25-1 TGTGCCAGCAGTGAACAGCCTACCATTAGCACAGATACGCAGTATTTT CASSEQPTISTDTQYF
- TRBD2 TRBJ2-2 TRBV24-1 TGTGCCACCAGTACCTCTGGAGCGGGGTTCGCCGGGGAGCTGTTTTTT CATSTSGAGFAGELFF
- - TRBJ1-1 TRBV7-2 TGTGCCAGCAGCTACTTCGTGGTCGACACTGAAGCTTTCTTT CASSYFVVDTEAFF
many - TRBJ2-5 TRBV4-2 TGTGCCAGCAGCCGAAAACTGGAGGGTGAGCAGTACTTC CASSRKLEGEQYF
few - TRBJ2-1 TRBV29-1 TGCAGCGTTGGGTTCCCGCCGGGGAATGAGCAGTTCTTC CSVGFPPGNEQFF
once - TRBJ1-2 TRBV20-1 TGCAGTGCTCGAACCTTTGGTGACAGTTCCACGCTTAACTATGGCTACACCTTC CSARTFGDSSTLNYGYTF
- - TRBJ2-3 TRBV2 TGTGCGGCAGGCAGGGTTAGCACAGATACGCAGTATTTT CAAGRVSTDTQYF
- - TRBJ1-2 TRBV3-1 TGTGCCAACAGCCCCGCGAAGAGCGGAGACTATGGCTACACCTTC CANSPAKSGDYGYTF
once TRBD2 TRBJ2-7 TRBV28 TGTGCCAGCAGTTCCGCAACTAGCGGGAGTTCCTACGAGCAGTACTTC CASSSATSGSSYEQYF
- - TRBJ2-7 TRBV10-3 TGTGCCATCAGTGCGGCCACCGACGAGCAGTACTTC CAISAATDEQYF
- - TRBJ2-5 TRBV9 TGTGCCAGCAGCGACCCACTAAGCGTCGTAGAGACCCAGTACTTC CASSDPLSVVETQYF
- TRBD1 TRBJ1-2 TRBV9 TGTGCCAGCAGCGTAGCTCGGACAGGGGGCATCTATGGCTACACCTTC CASSVARTGGIYGYTF
- TRBD2 TRBJ2-5 TRBV10-3 TGTGCCATCAGGGATAGCGGGGGGGAACGCGAGACCCAGTACTTC CAIRDSGGERETQYF
- TRBD2 TRBJ2-1 TRBV20-1 TGCAGTGCTAGAACTAGCGGGAGGAATGAGCAGTTCTTC CSARTSGRNEQFF
few TRBD2 TRBJ2-3 TRBV12-3/TRBV12-4 TGTGCCAGCAGCCGTCGGGGGGCAGATACGCAGTATTTT CASSRRGADTQYF
few TRBD1 TRBJ1-5 TRBV12-3/TRBV12-4 TGTGCCAGCAAAGGACAGGGCTATCAGCCCCAGCATTTT CASKGQGYQPQHF
- - TRBJ1-4 TRBV12-3/TRBV12-4 TGTGCCAGCAGCGCGACCGGGACACCCGAAAAACTGTTTTTT CASSATGTPEKLFF
- - TRBJ2-1 TRBV27 TGTGCCAGCAGTCCCCTAACAAAGTCCTACAATGAGCAGTTCTTC CASSPLTKSYNEQFF
once TRBD1 TRBJ1-2 TRBV9 TGTGCCAGCAGCGTAGACATCAGGACAGGGGGCAGCTATGGCTACACCTTC CASSVDIRTGGSYGYTF
- - TRBJ2-1 TRBV6-2/TRBV6-3 TGTGCCAGCAGTTACTCCCCACCTACTAGTGGGATTTACAATGAGCAGTTCTTC CASSYSPPTSGIYNEQFF
- TRBD1 TRBJ2-7 TRBV20-1 TGCAGTGCATCGAGTTTCGCCGGGACAGAAACCTACGAGCAGTACTTC CSASSFAGTETYEQYF
- - TRBJ2-7 TRBV28 TGTGCCAGCAATGAGCGGTACGAGCAGTACTTC CASNERYEQYF
few - TRBJ2-5 TRBV5-1 TGCGCCAGCAGCTTGCAAGGGTTCGTGGGAGAGACCCAGTACTTC CASSLQGFVGETQYF
few TRBD1 TRBJ1-1 TRBV12-3/TRBV12-4 TGTGCCAGCAGTTTCCTCAGGGGGACGGGGAGAGGCACTGAAGCTTTCTTT CASSFLRGTGRGTEAFF
many TRBD1 TRBJ1-2 TRBV20-1 TGCAGTGCTAGAGGTGGACAGGGCGTCTATGGCTACACCTTC CSARGGQGVYGYTF
few - TRBJ2-7 TRBV11-1 TGTGCCAGCAGCTTGGAAGGCTCCGAGCAGTACTTC CASSLEGSEQYF
few - TRBJ2-5 TRBV10-3 TGTGCCATCAGTGAGGCCCAGATACTAGTTTTTGGCGTGACCCAGTACTTC CAISEAQILVFGVTQYF
- TRBD2 TRBJ2-2 TRBV7-2 TGTGCCAGCAGCTTCGTGGGAGGGGAGACCGGGGAGCTGTTTTTT CASSFVGGETGELFF
- - TRBJ2-5 TRBV7-2 TGTGCCAGCAGCTTTTCGTCTCGGTCGGGGGAGCAGTACTTC CASSFSSRSGEQYF